The 26 T cell receptor beta chains below all came from one sample that was sequenced in a study of T cells in Graves' hyperthyroidism and ophthalmopathy (dated by TCRdb to between 2018 and 2021). Library creation used multiplex PCR. Sequencing relied on an Illumina HiSeq 2000. Amplification of TCR beta CDR3 regions was carried out from RNA transcripts. A first-round RT-PCR of the TCR CDR3 used the HTBI primer set with the Qiagen OneStep RT-PCR kit. The public sequencing data were trimmed at Q25 with fastp and processed into clonotypes with MiXCR by TCRdb, which kept only in-frame beta chains. Identical CDR3 protein sequences are pooled into one entry, listed with their most common genes and DNA. In all, the sample holds approximately 700,000 distinct CDR3 sequences, and around 15% of those were seen once. Of the sample, over 7.5% falls within the top ten clones. The sample was blood. The receptors stem from a man between 18 and 35 years old with Graves' hyperthyroidism.

This clonotype appeared many times. The J gene is TRBJ1-3, the V gene TRBV30; TRBD1 is a possible D gene (5 bases). Trimming pared 1 base from V and 2 bases from J, leaving 15 bases between. The CDR3 loop spans 16 amino acids. CDR1 and CDR2 from the germline V gene are GTSNPN and SVGIG (reference sequence). This CDR3 is CAWSARPGFPGNTIYF. The CDR3, as DNA: TGTGCCTGGAGTGCACGGCCAGGGTTTCCTGGAAACACCATATATTTT.

This clonotype was seen more than once but under ten times. This chain joins TRBV29-1 and TRBJ2-3; 7 bases line up with TRBD1. The length of the CDR3 is 15 residues. V lost 7 bases to trimming and J lost 0 bases; unmatched junction nucleotides: 10. Germline V gene sequence: CDR1 SQVTM, CDR2 ANQGSEA. The CDR3 DNA follows: TGCAGCGCCCTCACTTCCAGGGGGAGCACAGATACGCAGTATTTT. Translation gives CSALTSRGSTDTQYF.

The chain uses TRBV7-9 and TRBJ1-4; perhaps TRBD1 as D (6 bases). Germline assignment: CDR1 SEHNR and CDR2 FQNEAQ (reference sequence). Trimming took 1 base from V and 7 from J, leaving 13 bases between them. This CDR3 is built from 15 residues. The CDR3 here is CASSLDGGPSEKLFF. The CDR3 region has the DNA TGTGCCAGCAGCTTAGATGGGGGGCCGAGTGAAAAACTGTTTTTT.

The chain combines TRBV20-1 with TRBJ2-7; TRBD1 aligns across 11 bases. This CDR3 is built from 12 residues. Trimming took 6 bases from V and 6 from J; bases not matched to a gene: 4. Germline lookup yields CDR1 DFQATT and CDR2 SNEGSKA (reference sequence). CDR3 nucleotides: TGCAGTGCGGGACAGGGGGTCCCCGAGCAGTACTTC. This codes for CSAGQGVPEQYF.

CDR3 in amino acids: CSVRLGRGILWEQYF. The CDR3 nucleotides read TGCAGCGTTAGGCTCGGCAGGGGGATTCTTTGGGAGCAGTACTTC. The genes are TRBV29-1 and TRBJ2-7; TRBD1 aligns across 7 bases. The ends lost 5 bases at V and 7 bases at J; junction bases unmatched: 17. Germline V gene sequence: CDR1 SQVTM, CDR2 ANQGSEA. This CDR3 is built from 15 residues.

This clonotype came up a few times. The rearrangement links TRBV14 to TRBJ1-1; D call uncertain. V shed 5 bases and J shed 3 bases, with 10 bases lying between them. CDR1 is SGHDN and CDR2 is FVKESK in the germline V gene. The CDR3 runs to 13 residues. The CDR3 is CASSSQPYTEAFF. The CDR3 nucleotides are TGTGCCAGCAGCTCCCAGCCGTACACTGAAGCTTTCTTT.

Many counts were recorded for this clonotype. The chain joins TRBV2 to TRBJ1-2; D is possibly TRBD1 (5 bases). CDR3 length: 16 amino acids. The V and J ends lost 2 bases and 2 bases respectively, with 15 bases between them. Germline CDR1 SNHLY, CDR2 FYNNEI. The CDR3 here is CASSERGDRLNYGYTF. DNA of the CDR3: TGTGCCAGCAGTGAACGAGGAGACAGACTAAACTATGGCTACACCTTC.

The CDR3 is CSAPETGVNSPLHF. The CDR3 region has the DNA TGCAGTGCCCCGGAAACAGGGGTTAATTCACCCCTCCACTTT. This rearrangement joins TRBV20-1 to TRBJ1-6, with 7 nucleotides matching TRBD1. The CDR3 has 14 residues. The germline V gene encodes CDR1 DFQATT and CDR2 SNEGSKA (reference sequence). V dropped 6 bases and J dropped 6; count of bases not matched to a gene: 8.

This clonotype occurred a few times. CDR3 loop: CASSIIVKAGGRTDTQYF. CDR3 sequence (DNA): TGTGCCAGTAGTATCATCGTAAAGGCGGGAGGGAGGACAGATACGCAGTATTTT. V usage is TRBV19 and J usage is TRBJ2-3; 9 positions agree with TRBD2. The CDR3 sequence is 18 residues long. Germline CDR1 LNHDA, CDR2 SQIVND (reference sequence). Germline trimming cut 3 bases from V and 3 bases from J; bases unmatched to any gene: 13.

As for this clonotype: A junction end diverges from the germline sequence, so it may reflect a read error. This chain connects TRBV2 to TRBJ1-5, with D unresolved. Germline V gene lookup returns CDR1 SNHLY and CDR2 FYNNEI. This CDR3 spans 14 amino acids. This chain's CDR3 is CASTEQGRYQPQHF. The CDR3 DNA sequence: TGTGCCAGCACTGAACAAGGGCGGTATCAGCCCCAGCATTTT.

The chain combines TRBV28 with TRBJ2-2, with 9 nucleotides matching TRBD2. Germline CDR1 MDHEN, CDR2 SYDVKM. The J segment lost 7 bases and the V segment lost 7 bases, leaving 7 bases of the junction unmatched. This CDR3 comprises 14 residues. The CDR3 loop reads CASKGGRADGELFF. The CDR3 bases are TGTGCCAGCAAGGGCGGGAGGGCCGACGGGGAGCTGTTTTTT.

This clonotype showed up many times. The chain joins TRBV12-3 or TRBV12-4 to TRBJ2-2; D is ambiguous. Trimming pared 5 bases from V and 4 bases from J, leaving 5 bases between. This CDR3 contains 12 residues. As DNA, the CDR3 is TGTGCCAGCAGTCGATCCACCGGGGAGCTGTTTTTT. It yields the protein CASSRSTGELFF.

The table lists this clonotype with a few counts. This rearrangement joins TRBV29-1 to TRBJ2-7, with TRBD2 matching 8 bases. Looked up from germline, CDR1 is SQVTM and CDR2 is ANQGSEA. Trimming cost V 0 bases and J 4 bases; bases outside gene matches: 8. The length of the CDR3 is 15 residues. CDR3 loop: CSVEDPQTSAYEQYF. The CDR3 DNA reads as TGCAGCGTTGAAGATCCCCAGACTAGCGCATACGAGCAGTACTTC.

This clonotype was recorded at least ten times. The chain uses TRBV24-1 and TRBJ2-7; TRBD1 might be the D (5 bases). The CDR3 loop spans 13 amino acids. Per the germline V gene, CDR1 is KGHDR and CDR2 is SFDVKD. The V and J ends lost 2 bases and 6 bases respectively, with 10 bases between them. The CDR3 protein is CATSDSTGREQYF. As DNA, the CDR3 is TGTGCCACCAGTGATTCCACAGGACGCGAGCAGTACTTC.

In this sample, this clonotype turned up a few times. This chain links TRBV5-1 with TRBJ2-1; TRBD1 matches at 11 bases. Germline trimming cut 4 bases from V and 9 bases from J; bases unmatched to any gene: 9. Germline values: CDR1 SGHRS, CDR2 YFSETQ. The CDR3 length is 15 residues. This chain's CDR3 is CASSRGQGAWTEQFF. The CDR3 DNA reads TGCGCCAGCAGCCGAGGACAGGGGGCATGGACTGAGCAGTTCTTC.

A few counts support this clonotype. At one end the junction does not follow the germline gene, possibly because of a read error. The rearrangement joins TRBV9 to TRBJ2-1; the match to TRBD2 covers 7 bases. Germline lookup yields CDR1 SGDLS and CDR2 YYNGEE. The CDR3 length is 16 residues. For the CDR3, the DNA is TGTACCAGCAGCGGGGTAGCGAGAGGGGAATACAATGAGCAGTTCTTC. Encoded protein: CTSSGVARGEYNEQFF. Full variable domain (rest looked up from reference TRBV9 and TRBJ2-1): DSGVTQTPKHLITATGQRVTLRCSPRSGDLSVYWYQQSLDQGLQFLIQYYNGEERAKGNILERFSAQQFPDLHSELNLSSLELGDSALYFCTSSGVARGEYNEQFFGPGTRLTVL.

V is TRBV5-1 and J is TRBJ2-7; 7 bases are shared with TRBD1. The V and J ends lost 7 bases and 0 bases, in that order; junction bases with no gene match: 4. Germline loops: CDR1 SGHRS, CDR2 YFSETQ. The CDR3 is 13 amino acids. The CDR3 here is CASAQGVSYEQYF. CDR3 coding DNA: TGCGCCAGCGCCCAGGGGGTCTCCTACGAGCAGTACTTC.

There are a few counts of this clonotype. The CDR3 loop reads CASSYLVRMNTEAFF. CDR3 nucleotide sequence: TGTGCCAGCAGTTATCTCGTCCGTATGAACACTGAAGCTTTCTTT. The chain carries TRBV6-5 and TRBJ1-1; no clear D. V lost 3 bases and J lost 0, with 11 bases in between. Germline V lookup: CDR1 MNHEY, CDR2 SVGAGI. This CDR3 has 15 residues.

This clonotype has a handful of counts. The chain recombines TRBV29-1 with TRBJ1-1, with 7 positions matching TRBD1. V lost 3 bases and J lost 3; bases outside the gene matches: 7. The germline CDR1 and CDR2 sequences are SQVTM and ANQGSEA. The CDR3 has 14 residues. CDR3 sequence reads: CSVEGGTADTEAFF. DNA of the CDR3: TGCAGCGTTGAGGGAGGGACAGCGGACACTGAAGCTTTCTTT. The complete variable domain, with remaining parts taken from reference TRBV29-1 and TRBJ1-1, reads SAVISQKPSRDICQRGTSLTIQCQVDSQVTMMFWYRQQPGQSLTLIATANQGSEATYESGFVIDKFPISRPNLTFSTLTVSNMSPEDSSIYLCSVEGGTADTEAFFGQGTRLTVV.

This clonotype was counted between two and nine times. V usage is TRBV7-2 and J usage is TRBJ2-7; no definite D call. Trimming removed 0 bases from V and 0 bases from J, with 9 bases in between. This CDR3 has 15 amino acids. Germline values: CDR1 SGHTA, CDR2 FQGNSA. The CDR3 DNA reads TGTGCCAGCAGCTTAGCCCCGTACAGCTCCTACGAGCAGTACTTC. This codes for CASSLAPYSSYEQYF.

In its sample, this clonotype was seen many times. V is TRBV7-2 and J is TRBJ2-3; possibly TRBD1 for D (6 bases). The V gene's germline CDR1 is SGHTA and CDR2 FQGNSA. The CDR3 runs to 16 residues. V was pared by 6 bases and J by 0 bases, with 16 bases between. In DNA form, the CDR3 reads TGTGCCAGCAGGCCGAATGGGGGCCTGAGCACAGATACGCAGTATTTT. Amino acid sequence: CASRPNGGLSTDTQYF.

This clonotype was seen many times. V usage is TRBV28 and J usage is TRBJ1-2; maybe TRBD1 (6 bases). V lost 4 bases and J lost 4, with 16 bases in between. From germline, CDR1 is MDHEN and CDR2 SYDVKM. The CDR3 has 15 amino acids. CDR3 sequence: CASSYYRQESYGYTF. The CDR3 DNA reads TGTGCCAGCAGTTATTATAGACAGGAATCCTATGGCTACACCTTC.

The V call is TRBV18, the J call TRBJ2-7; 8 bases agree with TRBD1. Germline CDR1 and CDR2: KGHSH and LQKENI. Trimming at V came to 5 bases and at J to 2 bases, leaving 8 bases not matched to a gene. This CDR3 region has 15 residues. In DNA form, the CDR3 reads TGTGCCAGCTCATCCACAGGGGGACGAACCTACGAGCAGTACTTC. Translating gives CASSSTGGRTYEQYF.

The chain couples TRBV28 to TRBJ2-1; D gene unclear. CDR1 and CDR2 from the germline V gene are MDHEN and SYDVKM. The CDR3 runs 11 residues. V was shortened by 6 bases and J by 10 bases, with 10 bases between the two germline ends. The CDR3 nucleotides are TGTGCCAGCAGGGCCATTGGGGAGCAGTTCTTC. Its protein is CASRAIGEQFF.

The chain recombines TRBV28 with TRBJ2-1; the match to TRBD1 covers 8 bases. The CDR3 contains 14 residues. With 7 bases clipped from V and 9 bases from J, the junction kept 11 bases outside the gene matches. CDR1 is MDHEN and CDR2 is SYDVKM in the germline V gene. CDR3 sequence reads: CASTDRGLWGEQFF. As DNA, the CDR3 is TGTGCCAGCACCGACAGGGGTCTTTGGGGTGAGCAGTTCTTC.

This clonotype occurred many times. This rearrangement joins TRBV12-3 or TRBV12-4 to TRBJ2-5; the match to TRBD1 covers 7 bases. After removal of 7 bases from V and 5 bases from J, the junction contained 1 base not matched to a gene. The CDR3 contains 11 residues. The CDR3 bases are TGTGCCAGCACACAGGGGGAGACCCAGTACTTC. Amino acid sequence: CASTQGETQYF.